The clone carrying this TCR beta chain was seen repeatedly, ten times or more. The antigen is undetermined. The CDR3 end falls 3 residues outside the read, so it is completed with the germline J gene. Libraries were prepared by immunoSEQ multiplex PCR; TCRdb keeps only in-frame clonotypes and omits some of them. The repertoire consists of tens of thousands of clones, none detected only once. These data come from a study of T cell clonality in common variable immunodeficiency. Study findings and constraints: Shared TCRbeta clones were fewer between CVID subjects than controls. In common variable immunodeficiency, TCR beta chains reportedly carried fewer deletions and N-nucleotide insertions.

V gave up 1 base and J gave up 5 bases; unmatched junction bases: 0. Germline values: CDR1 LNHDA, CDR2 SQIVND (reference sequence). This CDR3 is built from 13 residues. This rearrangement joins TRBV19 to TRBJ2-5, with TRBD1 matching 8 bases. Sequencing was performed on peripheral blood mononuclear cells. The TCR sequence derives from a person aged 18 to 75 in good health. The CDR3 loop is CASSIGDRETQYF. Incomplete CDR3 DNA: TGTGCCAGTAGTATAGGGGACAGGGAGACC.